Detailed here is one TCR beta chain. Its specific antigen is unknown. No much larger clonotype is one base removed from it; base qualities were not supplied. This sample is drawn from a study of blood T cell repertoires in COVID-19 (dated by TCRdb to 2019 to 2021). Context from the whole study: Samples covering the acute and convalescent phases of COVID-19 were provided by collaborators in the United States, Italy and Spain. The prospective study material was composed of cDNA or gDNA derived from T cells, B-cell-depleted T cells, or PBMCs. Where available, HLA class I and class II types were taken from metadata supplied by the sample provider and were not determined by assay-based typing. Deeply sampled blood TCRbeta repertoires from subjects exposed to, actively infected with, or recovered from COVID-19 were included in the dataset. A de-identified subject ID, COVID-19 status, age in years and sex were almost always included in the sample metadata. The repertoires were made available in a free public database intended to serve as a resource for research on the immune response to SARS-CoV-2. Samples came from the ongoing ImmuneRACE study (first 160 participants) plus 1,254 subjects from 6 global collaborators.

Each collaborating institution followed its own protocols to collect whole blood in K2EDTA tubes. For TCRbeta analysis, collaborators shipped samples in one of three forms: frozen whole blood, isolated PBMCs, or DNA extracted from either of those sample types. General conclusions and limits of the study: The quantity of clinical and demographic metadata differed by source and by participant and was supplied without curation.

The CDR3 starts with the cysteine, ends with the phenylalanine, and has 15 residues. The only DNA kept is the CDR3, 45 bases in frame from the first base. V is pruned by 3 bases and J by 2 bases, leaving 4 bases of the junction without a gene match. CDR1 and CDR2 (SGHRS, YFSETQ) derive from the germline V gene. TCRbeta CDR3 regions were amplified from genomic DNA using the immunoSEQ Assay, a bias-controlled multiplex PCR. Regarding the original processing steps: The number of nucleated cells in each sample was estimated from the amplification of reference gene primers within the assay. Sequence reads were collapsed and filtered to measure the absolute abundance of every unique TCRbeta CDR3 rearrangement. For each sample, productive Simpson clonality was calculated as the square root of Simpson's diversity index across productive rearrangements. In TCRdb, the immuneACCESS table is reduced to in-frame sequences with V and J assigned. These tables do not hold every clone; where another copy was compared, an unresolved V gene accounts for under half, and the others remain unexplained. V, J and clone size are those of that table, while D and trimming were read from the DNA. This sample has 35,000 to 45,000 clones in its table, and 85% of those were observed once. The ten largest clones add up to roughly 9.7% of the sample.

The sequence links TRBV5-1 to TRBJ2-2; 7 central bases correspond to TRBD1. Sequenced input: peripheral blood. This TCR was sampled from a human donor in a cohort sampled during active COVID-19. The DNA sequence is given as TGCGCCAGCAGCTCGGGACAGCATAACACCGGGGAGCTGTTTTTT. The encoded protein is CASSSGQHNTGELFF.